This note documents a single T cell receptor beta chain sequence. The antigen is unknown. Genomic DNA of each subset was evenly split across several immunoSEQ plates. Measured with immunoSEQ multiplex PCR; TCRdb has only the in-frame clones, and not every one. Of more than 850,000 clones in the sample, roughly 74% were seen once. This entry belongs to a study of shared clonotypes between healthy human individuals. Overall study context: The composition of the donors was two women and a few men aged 18 to 49.

The CDR3 extends over 14 amino acids. V shed 6 bases and J shed 1 base, with 12 bases lying between them. CDR1 and CDR2 (germline): MNHNS, SASEGT. Notes on the study in general: About 5% of naive CD4 clonotypes were shared across a handful of donors. On the whole, naive subsets had larger estimated richness than memory subsets had.

This TCR was recovered from a man aged 18 to 29 in good health. Some clones in this sample may be carry-over from other donors' samples. The chain employs TRBV6-1 and TRBJ1-1; D is undetermined. The specimen sequenced was memory CD4+ T cells from PBMCs. Specified subset: CD45RA-negative fraction. CDR3 residues: CASSLRRTNTEAFF. CDR3 DNA sequence: TGTGCCAGCAGCTTAAGACGGACGAACACTGAAGCTTTCTTT.